This T cell receptor (beta chain) emerged from a study of graft-versus-host responses after intestinal transplantation. As for the study in general: Among the recipients, transplants were multivisceral, liver-intestinal, or isolated intestinal.

Germline CDR1 is SGDLS and CDR2 is YYNGEE. Trimming took 2 bases from V and 4 from J; bases not matched to a gene: 7. This CDR3 is 16 amino acids long. Investigators plated roughly 200,000 CFSE-labeled responder cells together with roughly 200,000 irradiated stimulator cells labeled with violet dye. Proliferating responders of the CD3+CD4+ and CD3+CD8+ phenotypes with low CFSE were sorted after the reaction. General study results and limits: GvH clones turned up in recipient marrow; some had shown up first in ileum or blood.

The repertoire was sequenced with immunoSEQ multiplex PCR; TCRdb's copy has only in-frame clones and lacks some. The profile shows some 13,000 clones, 30% to 35% of them singletons. The sequence was obtained from a human patient who received an intestinal transplant. This specimen consisted of alloreactive CD4+ T cells from a mixed lymphocyte reaction culture, obtained before intestinal transplant. Subset defined: CFSE-low proliferating T cells sorted from approximately six-day pre-transplant mixed lymphocyte reaction (GvH or HvG direction). The chain joins TRBV9 to TRBJ2-1; 9 nucleotides agree with TRBD1. The chain's CDR3 is CASSVRTGQGYNEQFF. For the CDR3, the DNA is TGTGCCAGCAGCGTCAGAACGGGACAGGGTTACAATGAGCAGTTCTTC.